Below are 13 T cell receptor beta chains sequenced from a single sample in a study of identical twins. TCRdb ran MiXCR on the 5' RACE reads and lists one entry per CDR3 protein. In the table there are about 660,000 distinct CDR3 sequences, less than 10% of which are singletons. A further study also used this sample, focusing on yellow fever vaccine responses in identical twins.

Specimen: PBMCs. These TCRs come from a woman between 18 and 30 years old in good health.

The gene calls are TRBV20-1 and TRBJ2-3, with 9 bases that match TRBD1. Germline V gene sequence: CDR1 DFQATT, CDR2 SNEGSKA (reference sequence). V trimming: 1 base; J trimming: 2 bases; junction bases outside the gene matches: 1. This CDR3 is 14 amino acids long. The CDR3 reads CSARGDRVTDTQYF. DNA for the CDR3: TGCAGTGCTAGAGGGGACAGGGTCACAGATACGCAGTATTTT.

This clonotype was seen a few times. The chain links TRBV20-1 to TRBJ2-1, with TRBD2 matching over 8 bases. Germline CDR1 reads DFQATT; CDR2 reads SNEGSKA (reference sequence). The CDR3 extends over 14 amino acids. The V and J ends lost 4 bases and 7 bases, in that order; junction bases with no gene match: 9. For the CDR3, the DNA is TGCAGTGCTAACAGACTAGCGAGTTATAATGAGCAGTTCTTC. It codes for CSANRLASYNEQFF.

The chain employs TRBV7-9 and TRBJ2-1, with D hard to call. Germline V gives CDR1 SEHNR, CDR2 FQNEAQ (reference sequence). CDR3 length equals 17 residues. V shed 1 base and J shed 0 bases, with 13 bases lying between them. The chain's CDR3 is CASSLGARRDSYNEQFF. As DNA, the CDR3 is TGTGCCAGCAGCTTAGGGGCCAGACGTGACTCCTACAATGAGCAGTTCTTC.

The CDR3 region is CASSHWGGQGAYEQYF. The CDR3 DNA reads TGTGCCAGCAGTCACTGGGGGGGACAGGGGGCCTACGAGCAGTACTTC. The V call is TRBV28, the J call TRBJ2-7; 11 bases fit TRBD1. The CDR3 sequence is 16 residues long. Trimming removed 5 bases from V and 2 bases from J; junction bases left unmatched: 8. Germline CDR1 reads MDHEN; CDR2 reads SYDVKM.

This clonotype was observed a handful of times. The chain employs TRBV7-8 and TRBJ2-7; 9 nucleotides agree with TRBD1. V trimming: 5 bases; J trimming: 6 bases; junction bases outside the gene matches: 14. The CDR3 has 16 residues. Germline V CDR1 and CDR2: SGHVS, FQNEAQ. The CDR3: CASSAPPGQGSLEQYF. The CDR3 nucleotides read TGTGCCAGCAGCGCACCCCCGGGACAGGGTAGTCTCGAGCAGTACTTC.

This clonotype was detected a few times. The chain has TRBV20-1 and TRBJ2-2; 11 positions agree with TRBD2. The ends lost 1 base at V and 9 bases at J; junction bases unmatched: 13. The CDR3 spans 17 residues. In germline, CDR1 is DFQATT, CDR2 SNEGSKA (reference sequence). The CDR3: CSARAHTSGSSGRELFF. DNA for the CDR3: TGCAGTGCTAGAGCTCATACTAGCGGGAGTAGCGGCCGGGAGCTGTTTTTT.

The CDR3 here is CALSLFGSEDRGADTQYF. CDR3 coding DNA: TGTGCCCTCAGTTTATTCGGTTCTGAGGACAGGGGAGCAGATACGCAGTATTTT. The gene calls are TRBV12-3 or TRBV12-4 and TRBJ2-3; 9 bases align to TRBD1. Losses at the gene ends were 11 bases for V and 4 bases for J; bases not matched to a gene: 22. This CDR3 spans 18 amino acids.

This clonotype has just a few counts. The genes are TRBV6-2 or TRBV6-3 and TRBJ2-3; the D is unclear. This CDR3 is built from 12 residues. CDR1 and CDR2 from the germline V gene are MNHEY and SVGEGT. Trimming took 5 bases from V and 2 from J, leaving 5 bases between them. CDR3 DNA sequence: TGTGCCAGCAGTACCCACACAGATACGCAGTATTTT. This gives the protein CASSTHTDTQYF.

There are a few counts of this clonotype. The chain employs TRBV11-2 and TRBJ2-1, with 15 positions matching TRBD2. CDR3 length: 17 amino acids. V was clipped by 5 bases and J by 3 bases; unmatched bases: 5. The germline V gene encodes CDR1 SGHAT and CDR2 FQNNGV. CDR3 loop: CASSPGTSGRLYNEQFF. CDR3 DNA: TGTGCCAGCAGCCCAGGGACTAGCGGGAGGCTCTACAATGAGCAGTTCTTC.

This clonotype came up a few times. This chain uses TRBV28 with TRBJ2-7; tentatively, D is TRBD1 (6 bases). The germline V gene has CDR1 MDHEN and CDR2 SYDVKM. V lost 2 bases, J lost 2 bases, and 13 bases lay in between. This CDR3 contains 15 residues. CDR3 sequence (DNA): TGTGCCAGCAGTTTAGGGGGTGGGGGCACCTACGAGCAGTACTTC. It encodes CASSLGGGGTYEQYF.

Many counts were recorded for this clonotype. The chain combines TRBV7-8 with TRBJ2-5; TRBD2 aligns across 12 bases. The CDR3 extends over 16 amino acids. The germline V gene encodes CDR1 SGHVS and CDR2 FQNEAQ. Germline trimming cut 2 bases from V and 1 base from J; bases unmatched to any gene: 2. DNA of the CDR3: TGTGCCAGCAGCTTAAAACTAGCGGGAGGCCAAGAGACCCAGTACTTC. It codes for CASSLKLAGGQETQYF.

This clonotype has just a few counts. This rearrangement joins TRBV2 to TRBJ2-5, with TRBD2 identical over 7 bases. Germline lookup yields CDR1 SNHLY and CDR2 FYNNEI. V was clipped by 8 bases and J by 1 base; unmatched bases: 13. CDR3 length: 16 amino acids. CDR3 nucleotides: TGTGCCAGCGGGGACTTCTCGCGGGGGAGCCAAGAGACCCAGTACTTC. Protein product: CASGDFSRGSQETQYF. The full variable domain, its missing parts supplied by reference TRBV2 and TRBJ2-5, is EPEVTQTPSHQVTQMGQEVILRCVPISNHLYFYWYRQILGQKVEFLVSFYNNEISEKSEIFDDQFSVERPDGSNFTLKIRSTKLEDSAMYFCASGDFSRGSQETQYFGPGTRLLVL.

DNA for the CDR3: TGTGCCTGGAGACATAGCATGAACACTGAAGCTTTCTTT. The encoded protein is CAWRHSMNTEAFF. The V gene is TRBV30, the J gene TRBJ1-1; D gene ambiguous. Per germline, CDR1 GTSNPN and CDR2 SVGIG (reference sequence). The CDR3 loop spans 13 amino acids. Between the trimmed V and J ends, which lost 3 bases and 0 bases, there was a span of 8 bases.